The entry below gives a single T cell receptor beta chain sequence along with its context. TCRdb keeps only in-frame clones here, not all; method: immunoSEQ multiplex PCR. The table lists roughly 81,000 clones, around 82% of them singletons. The record originates from a study of blood T cell repertoires in COVID-19. Study summary: The study drew acute and convalescent COVID-19 samples from the United States, Italy and Spain.

This TCR derives from a man older than 75 with active or convalescent COVID-19. Source material: peripheral blood.

The CDR3 DNA sequence: TGTGCCAGCTCACGGCGGGAGAGTGGCGGGGAGCTGTTTTTT. It specifies CASSRRESGGELFF. The V gene is TRBV18, the J gene TRBJ2-2; 7 bases are a match to TRBD2. V shed 4 bases and J 7 bases; nucleotides not matched to a gene: 6. CDR3 length equals 14 residues. Germline V CDR1 and CDR2: KGHSH, LQKENI.